Listed below are T cell receptor beta chains from one sample, sequenced in a study of post-analysis software for immune sequencing data. TCRdb reanalysed the PCR reads using MiXCR and keeps one entry per CDR3 protein. Here the sample spans some 160,000 distinct CDR3 sequences, around 36% being singletons. Sequencing used blood, obtained after autologous hematopoietic stem cell transplantation. All receptors derive from a girl aged 5-17 years with multiple sclerosis. Each CDR3 is given without its conserved first and last residue. A row's size may be missing; if present it is once, few, many or a size class.

abundance: -; j_gene: TRBJ1-5; v_gene: TRBV11-2; CDR3aa: ASSLGPGTSQPQH
abundance: -; j_gene: TRBJ2-7; v_gene: TRBV7-9; CDR3aa: ASSLDRGSNEQY
abundance: few; j_gene: TRBJ1-5; v_gene: TRBV5-6; CDR3aa: ASSLGIRYQPQH
abundance: -; j_gene: TRBJ2-1; v_gene: TRBV7-2; CDR3aa: ASSSSREGEGQF
abundance: many; j_gene: TRBJ2-5; v_gene: TRBV29-1; CDR3aa: SVEGLAGRETQY
abundance: many; j_gene: TRBJ1-1; v_gene: TRBV20-1; CDR3aa: SASATGLNTEAF
abundance: -; j_gene: TRBJ1-2; v_gene: TRBV12-3/TRBV12-4; CDR3aa: ASSLGAGRHGYT
abundance: -; j_gene: TRBJ1-6; v_gene: TRBV12-3/TRBV12-4; CDR3aa: ASSLRTEHSPLH
abundance: few; j_gene: TRBJ2-3; v_gene: TRBV29-1; CDR3aa: SVEGQGRADTQY
abundance: many; j_gene: TRBJ2-1; v_gene: TRBV6-2/TRBV6-3; CDR3aa: ASSLGLAGGNEQF
abundance: -; j_gene: TRBJ2-1; v_gene: TRBV7-2; CDR3aa: ASSLGLAGAWDNEQF
abundance: -; j_gene: TRBJ2-1; v_gene: TRBV7-9; CDR3aa: ARSLVGNYNEQF
abundance: -; j_gene: TRBJ2-7; v_gene: TRBV30; CDR3aa: AWSGGPYGQY
abundance: -; j_gene: TRBJ2-5; v_gene: TRBV5-1; CDR3aa: ASSTGQGETQY
abundance: -; j_gene: TRBJ2-5; v_gene: TRBV20-1; CDR3aa: SARDQSRAKETQY
abundance: few; j_gene: TRBJ2-4; v_gene: TRBV15; CDR3aa: ATSPTSGRGEQY
abundance: many; j_gene: TRBJ2-3; v_gene: TRBV9; CDR3aa: ASSVDGASGGADTQY
abundance: many; j_gene: TRBJ2-6; v_gene: TRBV4-3; CDR3aa: ANSSQQGNPGANVLT
abundance: -; j_gene: TRBJ1-1; v_gene: TRBV14; CDR3aa: ASSPQETGGPTEAF
abundance: -; j_gene: TRBJ2-1; v_gene: TRBV19; CDR3aa: AVFAGGLRDEQF
abundance: -; j_gene: TRBJ2-4; v_gene: TRBV5-4; CDR3aa: ASSPGTSGTKNIQY
abundance: few; j_gene: TRBJ2-3; v_gene: TRBV20-1; CDR3aa: SVLPPLGDTDTQY
abundance: -; j_gene: TRBJ2-1; v_gene: TRBV12-5; CDR3aa: ASGYKLAGVGNEQF
abundance: -; j_gene: TRBJ2-2; v_gene: TRBV12-3/TRBV12-4; CDR3aa: ASSRTSGSLWTGELF
abundance: -; j_gene: TRBJ2-5; v_gene: TRBV7-6; CDR3aa: ASSLNRVTNEQY
abundance: -; j_gene: TRBJ1-2; v_gene: TRBV6-2/TRBV6-3; CDR3aa: ASTDGPGADGYT
abundance: once; j_gene: TRBJ2-2; v_gene: TRBV19; CDR3aa: ASRPMKIGELF
abundance: many; j_gene: TRBJ2-3; v_gene: TRBV7-7; CDR3aa: ASSLGLTDTQY
abundance: few; j_gene: TRBJ1-2; v_gene: TRBV12-3/TRBV12-4; CDR3aa: ASSSGHYYGYT
abundance: -; j_gene: TRBJ1-5; v_gene: TRBV25-1; CDR3aa: ASSESSGVQPQH
abundance: once; j_gene: TRBJ2-1; v_gene: TRBV7-2; CDR3aa: ASSLTSSGGRNEQF
abundance: few; j_gene: TRBJ2-5; v_gene: TRBV12-3/TRBV12-4; CDR3aa: ASTPGGPQETQY
abundance: -; j_gene: TRBJ1-2; v_gene: TRBV7-2; CDR3aa: ASSLAPENYGYT
abundance: -; j_gene: TRBJ1-2; v_gene: TRBV12-3/TRBV12-4; CDR3aa: ASSSPPGRPSGYT
abundance: -; j_gene: TRBJ2-3; v_gene: TRBV9; CDR3aa: ASSVSGSKTDTQY
abundance: few; j_gene: TRBJ1-6; v_gene: TRBV9; CDR3aa: ASSRGLNSPLH
abundance: -; j_gene: TRBJ2-5; v_gene: TRBV29-1; CDR3aa: SVLYRAPAQY
abundance: many; j_gene: TRBJ2-1; v_gene: TRBV29-1; CDR3aa: SGGTSGSHEQF
abundance: -; j_gene: -; v_gene: TRBV5-1; CDR3aa: ASSATSPYNEQY
abundance: -; j_gene: TRBJ2-1; v_gene: TRBV25-1; CDR3aa: ASSERRGGFGEQF
abundance: few; j_gene: TRBJ2-1; v_gene: TRBV4-2; CDR3aa: ASSQVLAGGDNEQF
abundance: -; j_gene: TRBJ1-2; v_gene: TRBV18; CDR3aa: ASSPDAGRWRGYT
abundance: -; j_gene: TRBJ1-1; v_gene: TRBV6-1; CDR3aa: ASSPYPTPGHPRAKNTEAF
abundance: few; j_gene: TRBJ2-3; v_gene: TRBV5-5; CDR3aa: ASSLKGGGPDTQY
abundance: few; j_gene: TRBJ2-3; v_gene: TRBV6-1; CDR3aa: ASGLAGGLASTDTQY
abundance: -; j_gene: TRBJ1-1; v_gene: TRBV27; CDR3aa: ASSLGGAGEAF
abundance: -; j_gene: TRBJ2-1; v_gene: TRBV18; CDR3aa: ASSQGDSNEQF
abundance: few; j_gene: TRBJ2-1; v_gene: TRBV20-1; CDR3aa: SARDLAPAYNEQF
abundance: -; j_gene: TRBJ2-1; v_gene: TRBV2; CDR3aa: ASSEGQGGYNEQF
abundance: -; j_gene: TRBJ2-4; v_gene: TRBV30; CDR3aa: ACRELAKNIQY
abundance: many; j_gene: TRBJ1-3; v_gene: TRBV12-3/TRBV12-4; CDR3aa: ASSDYKTGAGNTIY
abundance: many; j_gene: TRBJ1-2; v_gene: TRBV15; CDR3aa: ATSRDPANYGYT
abundance: once; j_gene: TRBJ1-1; v_gene: TRBV6-6; CDR3aa: ASSSRTGTLNTEAF
abundance: few; j_gene: TRBJ2-3; v_gene: TRBV6-1; CDR3aa: ASSGGTSGSTDTQY
abundance: -; j_gene: TRBJ2-7; v_gene: TRBV7-8; CDR3aa: ASSLAAASYEQY